The 9 T cell receptor beta chains in this list originate from one sample, sequenced in a study of CD8 T cells in Susac syndrome. Random hexamers were used to reverse transcribe the RNA input (about 0.5 to 1 ug). TCRdb analysed the immunoSEQ multiplex PCR reads with MiXCR anew, one entry per CDR3 protein. The repertoire includes 120,000 or so distinct CDR3 sequences, around 94% of them detected once, and approximately 0.22% sits in the top ten. The material sequenced was CD8+ T cells from PBMCs. The source is a human donor with Susac syndrome.

J is TRBJ2-7 and V is TRBV29-1; D is possibly TRBD1 or TRBD2 (5 bases each). The germline CDR1 and CDR2 sequences are SQVTM and ANQGSEA. The CDR3 is 12 residues long. Trimming shortened V by 7 bases and J by 3 bases, and 13 bases separated the two germline ends. The CDR3 DNA reads as TGCAGCGCCGGGACGGGGAGCTACGAGCAGTACTTC. Translating it yields CSAGTGSYEQYF.

V and J are TRBV5-6 and TRBJ2-7; D might be TRBD1 or TRBD2, each matching 6 bases. V was pared by 4 bases and J by 4 bases, with 24 bases between. CDR3 size: 17 residues. Per the germline V gene, CDR1 is SGHDT and CDR2 is YYEEEE. In DNA, the CDR3 is TGTGCCAGCAGCGGTCTCCCGGGGGCGGGAAGGATTTACGAGCAGTACTTC. Its protein product is CASSGLPGAGRIYEQYF.

The V gene is TRBV20-1, the J gene TRBJ2-7; either TRBD1 or TRBD2 may supply D (5 bases each). V lost 6 bases to trimming and J lost 0 bases, with 18 bases between them. The germline V gene has CDR1 DFQATT and CDR2 SNEGSKA (reference sequence). The CDR3 is made up of 15 amino acids. The CDR3 protein is CSASNAEGFSYEQYF. In nucleotides, the CDR3 is TGCAGTGCAAGTAATGCCGAGGGGTTCTCCTACGAGCAGTACTTC.

This sequence joins TRBV27 and TRBJ2-7; 8 positions match TRBD1. The J segment lost 2 bases and the V segment lost 3 bases, leaving 9 bases of the junction unmatched. Per the germline V gene, CDR1 is MNHEY and CDR2 is SMNVEV (reference sequence). This CDR3 spans 16 amino acids. CDR3 DNA sequence: TGTGCCAGCAGTTTGGGTTGGACAGGGCTTACCTACGAGCAGTACTTC. It codes for CASSLGWTGLTYEQYF.

The J gene is TRBJ1-2, the V gene TRBV28, with 7 bases aligning to TRBD1. Trimming at V came to 4 bases and at J to 6 bases, leaving 5 bases not matched to a gene. CDR3 length: 13 amino acids. The germline CDR1 and CDR2 sequences are MDHEN and SYDVKM. CDR3 protein: CASSSTGVNGYTF. For the CDR3, the DNA is TGTGCCAGCAGTTCCACAGGGGTAAATGGCTACACCTTC.

This chain connects TRBV12-5 to TRBJ2-1; perhaps TRBD1 as D (6 bases). This CDR3 has 15 amino acids. The V end was cut by 4 bases, the J end by 4 bases, with 14 bases between. The germline CDR1 and CDR2 sequences are LGHNT and FRNRAP. This CDR3 is CASGSSGEPYNEQFF. CDR3 nucleotide sequence: TGTGCTAGTGGTTCGTCAGGGGAGCCTTACAATGAGCAGTTCTTC.

The chain carries TRBV9 and TRBJ1-5; a possible D gene is TRBD1 (5 bases). This CDR3 is built from 14 residues. V gave up 0 bases and J gave up 7 bases, with 11 bases separating them. Per germline, CDR1 SGDLS and CDR2 YYNGEE. CDR3 in amino acids: CASSVGSGRQPQHF. The DNA of the CDR3 is TGTGCCAGCAGCGTAGGCTCAGGGCGACAGCCCCAGCATTTT.

This rearrangement joins TRBV3-1 to TRBJ2-1, with 7 bases fitting TRBD2. V shed 0 bases and J 4 bases; nucleotides not matched to a gene: 3. This CDR3 comprises 15 residues. The germline V gene encodes CDR1 LGHDT and CDR2 YNNKEL (reference sequence). In nucleotides, the CDR3 is TGTGCCAGCAGCCAAGATGGGGGGGTATACAATGAGCAGTTCTTC. Translation: CASSQDGGVYNEQFF.

V gene TRBV4-3 combines with J gene TRBJ2-6; D may be TRBD2 (5 bases). The CDR3 is 16 residues long. Germline V gene sequence: CDR1 LGHNA, CDR2 YSLEER. Deletions cut 1 base from V and 0 bases from J, with 7 bases between. DNA for the CDR3: TGCGCCAGCAGCCAAGTCCGGGACTCTGGGGCCAACGTCCTGACTTTC. It encodes CASSQVRDSGANVLTF.